These 6 T cell receptor beta chains came from one sample sequenced in a study of patients and donors after allogeneic stem cell transplantation. TCRdb passed the RT-PCR reads through MiXCR, listing each CDR3 protein once. The sample yields about 960,000 distinct CDR3 sequences, approximately 18% seen once. Sequencing input: blood, either unsorted or a sorted T cell fraction (not recorded which). These receptors originate from a human donor who was either an allogeneic HSCT recipient or a stem cell or donor lymphocyte infusion donor (not recorded which). It is not recorded whose cells these are; they may come from a transplant donor.

Only a few counts were recorded for this clonotype. The rearrangement links TRBV19 to TRBJ1-2, with D unclear. Deletions cut 2 bases from V and 1 base from J, with 14 bases between. The CDR3 spans 16 residues. Germline CDR1 LNHDA, CDR2 SQIVND (reference sequence). This CDR3 is CASSISGTDLNYGYTF. Here the CDR3 DNA reads TGTGCCAGTAGTATAAGTGGAACGGACCTTAACTATGGCTACACCTTC.

This clonotype was seen many times. This chain links TRBV12-3 or TRBV12-4 with TRBJ2-3; 9 nucleotides align to TRBD1. This CDR3 is 14 amino acids long. With V trimmed by 6 bases and J by 4 bases, 5 bases remained unmatched. The chain's CDR3 is CASSGQGISDTQYF. The CDR3 region has the DNA TGTGCCAGCAGCGGACAGGGGATTTCAGATACGCAGTATTTT.

This chain joins TRBV5-6 and TRBJ1-1; D uncertain. Trimming stripped 2 bases from V and 1 base from J, with 6 bases between. CDR1 and CDR2 from the germline V gene are SGHDT and YYEEEE. The CDR3 totals 13 residues. CDR3 protein: CASSFPQNTEAFF. The CDR3 region has the DNA TGTGCCAGCAGCTTCCCTCAGAACACTGAAGCTTTCTTT.

In its sample, this clonotype was seen many times. This chain uses TRBV10-3 with TRBJ2-1; D may be TRBD1 or TRBD2 (5 bases each). The germline gives CDR1 ENHRY, CDR2 SYGVKD. V lost 6 bases and J lost 6, with 15 bases in between. This CDR3 is built from 14 residues. CDR3 sequence reads: CAISPLSGTNEQFF. In nucleotides, the CDR3 is TGTGCCATCAGCCCACTGAGTGGGACCAATGAGCAGTTCTTC.

This clonotype was detected only a few times. This chain uses TRBV20-1 with TRBJ1-1, with D possibly being TRBD1 (5 bases). This CDR3 spans 15 amino acids. With 1 base removed from V and 1 base from J, the gap between germline ends came to 13 bases. Germline V gene lookup returns CDR1 DFQATT and CDR2 SNEGSKA (reference sequence). The CDR3 DNA sequence: TGCAGTGCTAGAGCCCCTACAGGAGGGAACACTGAAGCTTTCTTT. This encodes CSARAPTGGNTEAFF.

CDR3 DNA sequence: TGTGCCAGCAGTCCGATGGAGGGACAGGGGTCTCAGCAGTACTTC. Translating it yields CASSPMEGQGSQQYF. The rearrangement links TRBV3-1 to TRBJ2-7; 10 bases match TRBD1. After removal of 6 bases from V and 8 bases from J, the junction contained 13 bases not matched to a gene. The CDR3 is 15 residues long. Germline V gene sequence: CDR1 LGHDT, CDR2 YNNKEL (reference sequence).